This T cell receptor beta chain was sequenced in a study of T cell repertoires in cytomegalovirus infection. The overall study: Signatures in public TCR beta sequences pointed to both CMV infection and matching HLA type.

TCRdb redid the calling of the reads with MiXCR, one entry per CDR3 protein. The sample has approximately 340,000 distinct CDR3 sequences, 29% seen once; the top ten hold 20%. The CDR3 length is 14 residues. Germline CDR1 and CDR2: MDHEN and SYDVKM. Trimming left V 3 bases short and J 4 bases short, with 11 bases between. This clonotype was found a few times. The antigen remains unidentified. The sequence was collected from a human donor in good health (CMV status not recorded). Some clones in this sample may be carry-over from other donors' samples. The source was cultured PBMCs, collected from culture after CMV antigen stimulation. V usage is TRBV28 and J usage is TRBJ2-3; D is tentatively TRBD1 or TRBD2 (5 bases each). The CDR3 loop reads CASSFGGTADTQYF. CDR3 sequence (DNA): TGTGCCAGCAGTTTTGGGGGAACGGCAGATACGCAGTATTTT.